This T cell receptor (beta chain) was identified during a study of T cells after posttransplantation cyclophosphamide. Broader study findings: Later blood repertoires were often dominated by clones from the donor CD8+ memory compartment. After PTCy, TRB diversity resembled that of CNI/methotrexate controls. Skin or GI-infiltrating T cells shared few TRB sequences with blood.

There are 17 residues in the CDR3. Germline CDR1 is LGHNA and CDR2 is YSLEER. Trimming removed 4 bases at V and 0 bases at J, with 19 bases between. Sequencing used immunoSEQ multiplex PCR; TCRdb keeps in-frame clones, though not all of them. Counted here are more than 60,000 clones, about 94% occurring once; the ten biggest clones make up about 3%. The related graft donor's blood sample was taken on the day of bone marrow donation. In regard to this clone: Antigen: not known.

Material for sequencing was PBMCs. This receptor was taken from a woman aged 25 to 39 in good health and a related stem cell transplant donor. The V and J genes are TRBV4-3 and TRBJ2-7; D not certain. CDR3 DNA: TGCGCCAGCAGCCGTTCAAGTGGCGGATACTTCTCCTACGAGCAGTACTTC. Residues: CASSRSSGGYFSYEQYF.